Below, one TCR beta chain is given with its context. The sample is drawn from a study of blood T cell repertoires in COVID-19. Study as a whole: Acute-phase and convalescent COVID-19 samples originated in the United States, Italy and Spain. From T cells, B-cell-depleted T cells, or PBMCs came the material, which was cDNA or gDNA.

Participants in the exposed group had met a COVID-19 case in the 2 weeks before joining the study. As handled by the study authors: For nucleated cells, counts were estimated from reference gene primer amplification. Clones were sequenced by immunoSEQ multiplex PCR, and TCRdb holds only the in-frame ones, with some missing. Clone size and the V and J calls come from that table; the DNA yielded D and trimming. Altogether a few hundred thousand clones are present, just under 90% being singletons, with the ten largest covering 2.9%. The CDR3 is made up of 14 amino acids. Germline V CDR1 and CDR2: MGHRA, YSYEKL. The ends lost 1 base at V and 5 bases at J; junction bases unmatched: 0.

This chain joins TRBV4-1 and TRBJ2-5, with 11 bases fitting TRBD2. The sample consisted of PBMCs or T cells enriched from blood (not recorded which). This TCR was sampled from a woman aged 50 to 60 who had been exposed to COVID-19. CDR3 sequence (DNA): TGCGCCAGCAGCCAAGGGACTAGCGGGGAGACCCAGTACTTC. It is translated as CASSQGTSGETQYF.